This TCR beta chain was documented in a study of cytomegalovirus exposure and HLA in healthy donors. Study-wide results and limits: Among TCR sequences, most were rare, though some public TCRs appeared in many donors. The authors later found HLA-associated TCR beta chains more clonally expanded than equally common others.

Of note for this clone: The antigen is not known.

PCR involved 60 Vbeta and 13 Jbeta primers. Libraries were prepared by immunoSEQ multiplex PCR; TCRdb keeps only in-frame clonotypes and omits some of them. The table includes under 90,000 clones, about 70% detected once. Germline-derived CDR1 and CDR2 are MGHDK and SYGVNS. The CDR3 contains 15 residues. Trimming took 2 bases from V and 5 from J; bases not matched to a gene: 5. This sequence joins TRBV25-1 and TRBJ2-5, with 10 bases that match TRBD1. Sample: PBMCs. The source is a man aged 40-50 years in good health and CMV-seropositive. The CDR3 protein is CASSEEDRGGETQYF. DNA of the CDR3: TGTGCCAGCAGTGAAGAGGACAGGGGGGGGGAGACCCAGTACTTC.